The 21 T cell receptor beta chains listed next were all sequenced from one sample in a study of T cells in Graves' hyperthyroidism and ophthalmopathy. Amplification targeted TCR beta CDR3 regions from RNA transcripts. The primer set for the first-round RT-PCR of the TCR CDR3 was HTBI. TCRdb reprocessed the multiplex PCR reads via MiXCR and lists one record per CDR3 protein. The data show some 510,000 distinct CDR3 sequences, 35% to 55% seen once. Material: peripheral blood or thyroid tissue (not recorded which). The receptors were gathered from a woman aged 18-29 years with Graves' hyperthyroidism.

This clonotype was counted only a few times. J is TRBJ1-5 and V is TRBV7-9, with D tentatively TRBD1 (5 bases). Per the germline V gene, CDR1 is SEHNR and CDR2 is FQNEAQ (reference sequence). Trimming removed 10 bases from V and 4 bases from J, with 14 bases in between. The CDR3 length is 13 residues. CDR3 region: CATGGAANQPQHF. The CDR3 DNA follows: TGTGCCACCGGAGGGGCGGCGAATCAGCCCCAGCATTTT.

The chain is built from TRBV7-8 and TRBJ2-5, with 8 positions matching TRBD1. The CDR3 totals 16 residues. Trimming took 5 bases from V and 0 from J; bases not matched to a gene: 8. Germline CDR1 is SGHVS and CDR2 is FQNEAQ. The CDR3 loop is CASSGNGQGHQETQYF. The CDR3 coding sequence is TGTGCCAGCAGCGGCAACGGACAGGGCCACCAAGAGACCCAGTACTTC.

Ten or more counts support this clonotype. The chain couples TRBV10-3 to TRBJ2-6; 7 positions agree with TRBD2. The germline V gene has CDR1 ENHRY and CDR2 SYGVKD. J was trimmed by 3 bases and V by 6 bases; bases with no gene match: 11. This CDR3 contains 17 residues. CDR3 coding DNA: TGTGCCATCAGCGACTTTACCGGGACTAATGGGGCCAACGTCCTGACTTTC. Translating gives CAISDFTGTNGANVLTF.

This clonotype was seen a few times. The chain couples TRBV2 to TRBJ1-2; D perhaps matches TRBD1 (6 bases). CDR1 is SNHLY and CDR2 is FYNNEI in the germline V gene. V was pared by 5 bases and J by 9 bases, with 19 bases between. CDR3 length: 14 amino acids. For the CDR3, the DNA is TGTGCCAGCAGTTTAAACAGGGTGGGAGTAAGCTACACCTTC. This sequence encodes CASSLNRVGVSYTF. Together with reference TRBV2 and TRBJ1-2, the CDR3 gives the full variable domain: EPEVTQTPSHQVTQMGQEVILRCVPISNHLYFYWYRQILGQKVEFLVSFYNNEISEKSEIFDDQFSVERPDGSNFTLKIRSTKLEDSAMYFCASSLNRVGVSYTFGSGTRLTVV.

At least ten counts were recorded for this clonotype. This chain uses TRBV24-1 with TRBJ2-6, with D unresolved. There are 14 residues in the CDR3. V lost 5 bases, J lost 4 bases, and 8 bases lay in between. CDR1 KGHDR and CDR2 SFDVKD come from the germline V gene. CDR3 sequence reads: CATSAPSGANVLTF. The DNA for the CDR3 is TGTGCCACCAGTGCCCCGTCAGGGGCCAACGTCCTGACTTTC.

This clonotype was recorded a few times. The V and J genes are TRBV11-2 and TRBJ1-3; D not resolved. Germline V lookup: CDR1 SGHAT, CDR2 FQNNGV. The CDR3 consists of 17 residues. Trimming shortened V by 1 base and J by 0 bases, and 13 bases separated the two germline ends. CDR3 coding DNA: TGTGCCAGCAGCTTAGGTGTTGGAGTCAGCTCTGGAAACACCATATATTTT. Residues: CASSLGVGVSSGNTIYF.

This clonotype was found a few times. The chain recombines TRBV20-1 with TRBJ1-4; possible D gene TRBD1, 5 bases. The CDR3 has 13 residues. CDR1 and CDR2 (germline): DFQATT, SNEGSKA (reference sequence). Trimming cost V 1 base and J 4 bases, with 7 bases left between them. The CDR3 here is CSARGGLNEKLFF. The CDR3 coding sequence is TGCAGTGCTAGAGGGGGCCTTAATGAAAAACTGTTTTTT.

Many counts were recorded for this clonotype. The chain joins TRBV7-9 to TRBJ1-6, with D hard to call. This CDR3 has 16 amino acids. V was cut by 5 bases and J by 10 bases, with 21 bases left in between. Looked up from germline, CDR1 is SEHNR and CDR2 is FQNEAQ (reference sequence). The chain's CDR3 is CASSPPRREGGSPLHF. CDR3 DNA: TGTGCCAGCAGCCCACCCCGGAGAGAGGGAGGATCACCCCTCCACTTT.

The V gene is TRBV7-2, the J gene TRBJ2-5; tentatively, D is TRBD1 (6 bases). From germline, CDR1 is SGHTA and CDR2 FQGNSA. The ends were cut back, 0 bases at V and 2 bases at J, with 10 bases in the middle. The CDR3 is 15 amino acids. CDR3 sequence reads: CASSLAWGRQETQYF. The CDR3 DNA is TGTGCCAGCAGCTTAGCTTGGGGGCGGCAAGAGACCCAGTACTTC.

This clonotype was seen a single time. The gene calls are TRBV20-1 and TRBJ2-5; D is uncertain. Trimming took off 7 bases at V and 5 bases at J, with 20 bases between the two ends. CDR1 is DFQATT and CDR2 is SNEGSKA in the germline V gene (reference sequence). This CDR3 contains 14 residues. The CDR3 sequence is CSVRAHYSLETQYF. DNA for the CDR3: TGCAGTGTTAGGGCGCACTATTCCTTGGAGACCCAGTACTTC.

The V gene is TRBV5-1, the J gene TRBJ2-2, with D hard to call. The germline V and J ends were trimmed by 3 bases and 3 bases, with 6 bases remaining between them. CDR1 is SGHRS, CDR2 YFSETQ, per germline. The CDR3 sequence is 13 residues long. This chain's CDR3 is CASSSEYTGELFF. The CDR3 nucleotides read TGCGCCAGCAGCTCGGAATACACCGGGGAGCTGTTTTTT. The whole variable domain, filled in from reference TRBV5-1 and TRBJ2-2, reads KAGVTQTPRYLIKTRGQQVTLSCSPISGHRSVSWYQQTPGQGLQFLFEYFSETQRNKGNFPGRFSGRQFSNSRSEMNVSTLELGDSALYLCASSSEYTGELFFGEGSRLTVL.

The V and J genes are TRBV7-8 and TRBJ1-6; tentative D call: TRBD1 (5 bases). Germline-derived CDR1 and CDR2 are SGHVS and FQNEAQ. CDR3 size: 15 residues. Trimming shortened V by 5 bases and J by 9 bases, and 17 bases separated the two germline ends. The CDR3, as DNA: TGTGCCAGCAGCGACCCGGGGGTTAATAGTTCACCCCTCCACTTT. Its protein is CASSDPGVNSSPLHF.

Only a few counts were recorded for this clonotype. The rearrangement uses TRBV29-1 and TRBJ1-1; D not certain. Germline CDR1 SQVTM, CDR2 ANQGSEA. Trimming left V 7 bases short and J 2 bases short, with 20 bases between. The CDR3 length is 15 residues. The CDR3 DNA follows: TGCAGCGCCACCATGGGTTTCGAGGACAACACTGAAGCTTTCTTT. Protein: CSATMGFEDNTEAFF.

The chain uses TRBV7-3 and TRBJ1-2; 8 bases are a match to TRBD1. J lost 3 bases, V lost 2 bases, and 2 bases had no gene match. This CDR3 comprises 14 residues. Germline loops: CDR1 SGHTA, CDR2 FQGTGA. CDR3 sequence reads: CASSLGDRHYGYTF. The CDR3 nucleotides are TGTGCCAGCAGCTTAGGGGACAGGCACTATGGCTACACCTTC.

The chain links TRBV6-6 to TRBJ2-5, with 8 bases matching TRBD1. J was trimmed by 5 bases and V by 0 bases; bases with no gene match: 8. The germline gives CDR1 MNHNY, CDR2 SVGAGI (reference sequence). CDR3 length equals 16 residues. The CDR3 spells CASSYSQSRGLETQYF. The DNA of the CDR3 is TGTGCCAGCAGTTACTCACAGTCCAGGGGGCTTGAGACCCAGTACTTC.

Many counts were recorded for this clonotype. One base away lies a much larger clone, so this may be a sequencing read error. The J gene is TRBJ2-7, the V gene TRBV7-2; 14 bases map to TRBD2. Germline V gene lookup returns CDR1 SGHTA and CDR2 FQGNSA. CDR3 size: 15 residues. V gave up 5 bases and J gave up 5 bases; unmatched junction bases: 5. The chain's CDR3 is CASSPPGLAGDEQYF. The CDR3 region has the DNA TGTGCCAGCAGCCCTCCGGGACTAGCGGGAGACGAGCAGTACTTC.

The chain's CDR3 is CASTGVGYEQYF. CDR3 in DNA: TGTGCCAGCACTGGAGTGGGTTACGAGCAGTACTTC. The chain joins TRBV2 to TRBJ2-7; no firm D call. Germline V gives CDR1 SNHLY, CDR2 FYNNEI. The CDR3 loop spans 12 amino acids. V was clipped by 7 bases and J by 4 bases, with 11 bases between them.

For this clonotype: This could be a read error, since a much larger clone is one nucleotide away. J is TRBJ1-5 and V is TRBV7-2; D is perhaps TRBD1 (5 bases). This CDR3 has 15 residues. V was shortened by 5 bases and J by 5 bases, with 16 bases between the two germline ends. The germline V gene encodes CDR1 SGHTA and CDR2 FQGNSA. The CDR3 DNA reads TGTGCCAGCAGCCCTCGGTGGGGCGCGGATCAGCCCCAGCATTTT. This codes for CASSPRWGADQPQHF.

The rearrangement links TRBV20-1 to TRBJ1-4; TRBD1 matches at 10 bases. With V trimmed by 7 bases and J by 5 bases, 7 bases remained unmatched. Germline assignment: CDR1 DFQATT and CDR2 SNEGSKA (reference sequence). The CDR3 runs to 14 residues. The CDR3, as DNA: TGCAGTGTGAGGACGACAGGGGGCAATGAAAAACTGTTTTTT. Encoded protein: CSVRTTGGNEKLFF.

The chain carries TRBV7-8 and TRBJ1-2, with 9 bases fitting TRBD1. Germline V gene data show CDR1 as SGHVS and CDR2 as FQNEAQ. The CDR3 is 14 residues long. Trimming at V came to 6 bases and at J to 6 bases, leaving 8 bases not matched to a gene. CDR3 region: CASRGSGTGHGYTF. CDR3 sequence (DNA): TGTGCCAGCAGGGGTTCTGGGACAGGGCATGGCTACACCTTC.

V is TRBV2 and J is TRBJ1-2, with TRBD1 identical over 9 bases. Germline lookup yields CDR1 SNHLY and CDR2 FYNNEI. V shed 5 bases, J shed 5 bases, and the junction held 6 bases outside the gene matches. This CDR3 spans 14 amino acids. CDR3 in amino acids: CASSWTGAGYGYTF. The CDR3 region has the DNA TGTGCCAGCAGTTGGACAGGGGCGGGGTATGGCTACACCTTC. Full variable domain (outside the CDR3, taken from reference TRBV2 and TRBJ1-2): EPEVTQTPSHQVTQMGQEVILRCVPISNHLYFYWYRQILGQKVEFLVSFYNNEISEKSEIFDDQFSVERPDGSNFTLKIRSTKLEDSAMYFCASSWTGAGYGYTFGSGTRLTVV.